This TCR beta chain was obtained from a study of control samples from healthy donors and cancer patients. The protocol was immunoSEQ multiplex PCR, while the TCRdb copy is restricted to in-frame clones and leaves out a portion. The sample contains some 94,000 clones, about 86% of which appear only once. This TCR came from a woman in her forties or fifties in good health. Source material: blood.

CDR3 DNA: TGTGCCAGCACCAGCAGGACAGGGGACAGCTCTGGGGCCAACGTCCTGACTTTC. Its translation is CASTSRTGDSSGANVLTF. V usage is TRBV2 and J usage is TRBJ2-6, with 9 bases that match TRBD1. From germline, CDR1 is SNHLY and CDR2 FYNNEI. This CDR3 spans 18 amino acids. With 7 bases clipped from V and 0 bases from J, the junction kept 10 bases outside the gene matches.